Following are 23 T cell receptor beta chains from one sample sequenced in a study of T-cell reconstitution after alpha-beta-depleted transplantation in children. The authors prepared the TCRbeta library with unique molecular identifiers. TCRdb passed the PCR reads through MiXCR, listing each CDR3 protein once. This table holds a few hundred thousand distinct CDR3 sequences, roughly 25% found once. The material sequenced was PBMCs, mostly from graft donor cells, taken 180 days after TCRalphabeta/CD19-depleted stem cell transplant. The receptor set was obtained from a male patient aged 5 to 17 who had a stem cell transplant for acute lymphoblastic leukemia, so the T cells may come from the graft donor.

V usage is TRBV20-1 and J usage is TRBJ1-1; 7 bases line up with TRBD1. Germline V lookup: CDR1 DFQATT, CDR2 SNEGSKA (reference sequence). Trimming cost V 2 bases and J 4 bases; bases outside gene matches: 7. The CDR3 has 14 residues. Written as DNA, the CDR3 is TGCAGTGCTAGACCCGGGACAGTGCCCACTGAAGCTTTCTTT. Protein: CSARPGTVPTEAFF.

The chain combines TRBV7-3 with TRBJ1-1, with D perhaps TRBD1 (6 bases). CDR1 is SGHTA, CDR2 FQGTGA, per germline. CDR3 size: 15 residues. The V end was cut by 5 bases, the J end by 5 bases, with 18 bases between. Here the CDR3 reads CASSPGGFRGTEAFF. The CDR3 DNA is TGTGCCAGCAGCCCCGGAGGGTTCAGGGGAACTGAAGCTTTCTTT.

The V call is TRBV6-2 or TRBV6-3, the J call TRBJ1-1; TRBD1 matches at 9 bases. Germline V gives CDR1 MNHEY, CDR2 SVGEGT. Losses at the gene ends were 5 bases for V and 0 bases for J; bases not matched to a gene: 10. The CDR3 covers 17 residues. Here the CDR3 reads CASSGSGTGIMNTEAFF. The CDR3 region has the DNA TGTGCCAGCAGTGGATCCGGGACAGGGATAATGAACACTGAAGCTTTCTTT.

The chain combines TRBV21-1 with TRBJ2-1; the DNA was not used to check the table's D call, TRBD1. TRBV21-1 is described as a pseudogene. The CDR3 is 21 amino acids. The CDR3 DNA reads TGTGCCAGCAGCAGGGTCGAGGGGCGGGGAGAGTGTCAGTACATAATAAATGAGCAGTTCTTC. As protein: CASSRVEGRGECQYIINEQFF.

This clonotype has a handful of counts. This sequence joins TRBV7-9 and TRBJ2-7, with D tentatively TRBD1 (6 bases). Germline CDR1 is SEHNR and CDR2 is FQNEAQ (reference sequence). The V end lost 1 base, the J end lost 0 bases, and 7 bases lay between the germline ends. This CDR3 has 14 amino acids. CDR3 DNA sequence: TGTGCCAGCAGCTTAGTGGGGGCCTCCTACGAGCAGTACTTC. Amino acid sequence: CASSLVGASYEQYF. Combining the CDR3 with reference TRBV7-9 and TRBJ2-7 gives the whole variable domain DTGVSQNPRHKITKRGQNVTFRCDPISEHNRLYWYRQTLGQGPEFLTYFQNEAQLEKSRLLSDRFSAERPKGSFSTLEIQRTEQGDSAMYLCASSLVGASYEQYFGPGTRLTVT.

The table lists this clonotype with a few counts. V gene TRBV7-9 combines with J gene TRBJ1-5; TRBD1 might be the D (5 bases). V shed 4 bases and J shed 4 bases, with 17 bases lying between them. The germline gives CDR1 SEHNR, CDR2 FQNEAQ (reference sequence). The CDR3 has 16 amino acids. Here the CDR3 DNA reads TGTGCCAGCAGCTCCCTAACCGGGACGGTTAATCAGCCCCAGCATTTT. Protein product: CASSSLTGTVNQPQHF.

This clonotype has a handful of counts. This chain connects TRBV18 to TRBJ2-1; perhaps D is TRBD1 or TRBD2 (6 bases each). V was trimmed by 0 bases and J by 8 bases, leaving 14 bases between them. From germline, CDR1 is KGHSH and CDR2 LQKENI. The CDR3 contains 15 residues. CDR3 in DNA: TGTGCCAGCTCACCACCGGCGGGACATTCCGATGAGCAGTTCTTC. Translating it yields CASSPPAGHSDEQFF.

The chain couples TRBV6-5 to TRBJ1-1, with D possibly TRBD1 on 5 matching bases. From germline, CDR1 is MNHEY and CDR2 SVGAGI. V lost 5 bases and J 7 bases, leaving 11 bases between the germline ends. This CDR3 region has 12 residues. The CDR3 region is CASSRQPNEAFF. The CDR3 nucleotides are TGTGCCAGCAGTCGACAGCCCAATGAAGCTTTCTTT.

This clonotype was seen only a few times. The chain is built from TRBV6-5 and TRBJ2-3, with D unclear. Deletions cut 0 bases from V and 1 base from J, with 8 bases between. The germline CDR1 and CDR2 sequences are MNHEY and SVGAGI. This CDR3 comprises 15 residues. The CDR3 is CASSYSMLGTDTQYF. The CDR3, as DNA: TGTGCCAGCAGTTACTCGATGCTGGGCACAGATACGCAGTATTTT.

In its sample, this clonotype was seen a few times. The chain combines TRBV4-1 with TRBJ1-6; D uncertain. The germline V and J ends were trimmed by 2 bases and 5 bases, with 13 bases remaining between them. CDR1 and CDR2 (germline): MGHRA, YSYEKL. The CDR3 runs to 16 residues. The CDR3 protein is CASSQPIRQNNSPLHF. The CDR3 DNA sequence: TGCGCCAGCAGCCAACCGATAAGGCAGAATAATTCACCCCTCCACTTT.

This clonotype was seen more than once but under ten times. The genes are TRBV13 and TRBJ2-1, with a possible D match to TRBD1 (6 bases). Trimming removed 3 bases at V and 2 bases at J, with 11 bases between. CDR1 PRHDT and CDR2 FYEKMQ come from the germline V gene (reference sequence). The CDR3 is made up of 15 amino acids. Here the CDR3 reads CASSFVRQAYNEQFF. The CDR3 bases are TGTGCCAGCAGCTTCGTGAGACAGGCCTACAATGAGCAGTTCTTC.

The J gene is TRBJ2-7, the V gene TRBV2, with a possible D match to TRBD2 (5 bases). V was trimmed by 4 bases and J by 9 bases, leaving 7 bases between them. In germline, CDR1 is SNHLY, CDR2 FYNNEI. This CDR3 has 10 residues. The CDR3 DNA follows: TGTGCCAGCAGTGTGGGGAGGCAGTACTTC. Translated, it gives CASSVGRQYF.

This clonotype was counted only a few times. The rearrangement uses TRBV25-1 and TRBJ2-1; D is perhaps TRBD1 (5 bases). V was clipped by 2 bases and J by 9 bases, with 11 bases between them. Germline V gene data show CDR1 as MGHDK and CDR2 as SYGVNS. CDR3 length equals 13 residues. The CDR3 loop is CASSEQGLLEQFF. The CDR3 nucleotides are TGTGCCAGCAGTGAACAGGGATTACTTGAGCAGTTCTTC.

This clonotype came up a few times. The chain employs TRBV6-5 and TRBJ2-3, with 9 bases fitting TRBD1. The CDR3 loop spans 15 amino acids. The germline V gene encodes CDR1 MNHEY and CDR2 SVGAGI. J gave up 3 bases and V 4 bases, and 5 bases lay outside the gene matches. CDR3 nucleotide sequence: TGTGCCAGCAGTTGGGGACAGGGCGGGACAGATACGCAGTATTTT. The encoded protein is CASSWGQGGTDTQYF.

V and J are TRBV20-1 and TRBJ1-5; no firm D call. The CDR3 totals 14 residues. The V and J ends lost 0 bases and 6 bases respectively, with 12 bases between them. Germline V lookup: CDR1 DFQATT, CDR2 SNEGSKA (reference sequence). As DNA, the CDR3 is TGCAGTGCTAGAGATGGGCCGCACAGTCAGCCCCAGCATTTT. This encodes CSARDGPHSQPQHF.

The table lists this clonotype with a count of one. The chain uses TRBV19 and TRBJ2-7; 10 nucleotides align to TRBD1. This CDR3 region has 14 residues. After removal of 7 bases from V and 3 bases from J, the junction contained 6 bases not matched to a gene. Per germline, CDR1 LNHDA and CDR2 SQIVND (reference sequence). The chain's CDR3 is CASTPDRGVYEQYF. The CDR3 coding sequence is TGTGCCAGTACCCCGGACAGGGGGGTCTACGAGCAGTACTTC.

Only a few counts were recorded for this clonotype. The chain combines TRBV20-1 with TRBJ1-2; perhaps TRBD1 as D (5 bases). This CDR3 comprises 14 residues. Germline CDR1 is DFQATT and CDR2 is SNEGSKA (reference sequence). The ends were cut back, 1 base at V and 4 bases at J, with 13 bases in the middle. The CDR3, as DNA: TGCAGTGCTAGAGGGCAGGGTGGGGTCTATGGCTACACCTTC. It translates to CSARGQGGVYGYTF.

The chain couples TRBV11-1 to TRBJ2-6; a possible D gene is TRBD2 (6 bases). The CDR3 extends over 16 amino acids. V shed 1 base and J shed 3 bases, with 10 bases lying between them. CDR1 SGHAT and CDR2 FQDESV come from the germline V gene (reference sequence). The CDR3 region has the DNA TGTGCCAGCAGCTTAGGTCGGGGGATTGGGGCCAACGTCCTGACTTTC. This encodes CASSLGRGIGANVLTF.

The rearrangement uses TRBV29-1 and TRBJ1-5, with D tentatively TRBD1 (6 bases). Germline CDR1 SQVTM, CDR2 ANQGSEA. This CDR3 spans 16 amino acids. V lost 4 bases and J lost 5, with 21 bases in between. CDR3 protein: CSVAPKGGVGDQPQHF. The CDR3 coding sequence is TGCAGCGTTGCGCCCAAGGGGGGAGTAGGAGATCAGCCCCAGCATTTT.

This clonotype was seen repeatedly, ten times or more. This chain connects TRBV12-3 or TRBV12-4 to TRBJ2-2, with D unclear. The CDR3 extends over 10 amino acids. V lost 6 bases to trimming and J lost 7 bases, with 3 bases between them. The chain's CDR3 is CASSGGELFF. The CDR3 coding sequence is TGTGCCAGCAGCGGCGGGGAGCTGTTTTTT.

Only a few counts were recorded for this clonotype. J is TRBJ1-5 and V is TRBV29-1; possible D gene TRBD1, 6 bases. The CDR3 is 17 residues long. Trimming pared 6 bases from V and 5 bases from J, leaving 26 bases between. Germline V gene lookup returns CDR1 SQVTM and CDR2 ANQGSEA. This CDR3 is CSVVLRGAGAYDQPQHF. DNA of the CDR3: TGCAGCGTAGTCCTTCGGGGGGCAGGGGCGTACGATCAGCCCCAGCATTTT.

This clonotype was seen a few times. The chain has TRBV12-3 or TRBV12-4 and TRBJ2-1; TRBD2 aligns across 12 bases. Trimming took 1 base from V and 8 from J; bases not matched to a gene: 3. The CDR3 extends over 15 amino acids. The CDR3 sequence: CASSLGTSGMDEQFF. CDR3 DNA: TGTGCCAGCAGTTTAGGGACTAGCGGGATGGATGAGCAGTTCTTC.

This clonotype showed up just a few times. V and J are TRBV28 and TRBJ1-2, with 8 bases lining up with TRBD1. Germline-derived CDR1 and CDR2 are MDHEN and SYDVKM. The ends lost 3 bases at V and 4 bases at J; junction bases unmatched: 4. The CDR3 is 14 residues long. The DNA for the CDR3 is TGTGCCAGCAGTTTTTGGACAGGGTTCTATGGCTACACCTTC. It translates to CASSFWTGFYGYTF.